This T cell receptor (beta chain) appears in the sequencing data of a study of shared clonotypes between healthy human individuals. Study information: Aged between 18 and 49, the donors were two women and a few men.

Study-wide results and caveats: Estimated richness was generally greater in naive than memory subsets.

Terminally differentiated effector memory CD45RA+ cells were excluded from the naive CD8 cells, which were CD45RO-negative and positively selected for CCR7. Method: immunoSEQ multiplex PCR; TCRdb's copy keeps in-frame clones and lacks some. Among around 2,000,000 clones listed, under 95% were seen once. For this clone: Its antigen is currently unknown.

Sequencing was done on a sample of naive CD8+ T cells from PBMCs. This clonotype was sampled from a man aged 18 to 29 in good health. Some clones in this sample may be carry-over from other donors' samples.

CDR3 sequence (DNA): TGCGCCAGCAGCTCATACAAACAGGGTGGGTTTTATGGCTACACCTTC. Translation gives CASSSYKQGGFYGYTF. This sequence joins TRBV5-1 and TRBJ1-2; D is perhaps TRBD1 (6 bases). The CDR3 consists of 16 residues. Germline CDR1 and CDR2: SGHRS and YFSETQ. Deletions cut 3 bases from V and 5 bases from J, with 20 bases between.